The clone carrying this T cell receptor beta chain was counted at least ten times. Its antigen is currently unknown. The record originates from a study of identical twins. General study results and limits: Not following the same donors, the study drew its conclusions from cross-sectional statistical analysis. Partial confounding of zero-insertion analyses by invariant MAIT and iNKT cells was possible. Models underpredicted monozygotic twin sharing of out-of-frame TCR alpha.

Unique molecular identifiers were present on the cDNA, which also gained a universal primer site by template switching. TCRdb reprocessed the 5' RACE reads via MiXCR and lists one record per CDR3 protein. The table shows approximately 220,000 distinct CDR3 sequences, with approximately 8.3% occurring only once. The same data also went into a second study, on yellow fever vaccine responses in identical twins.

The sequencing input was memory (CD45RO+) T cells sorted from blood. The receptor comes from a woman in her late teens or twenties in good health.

The CDR3 DNA sequence: TGTGCCAGCAGCCAAGTTGGACAGGGTAGCTACGAGCAGTACTTC. As protein: CASSQVGQGSYEQYF. The chain combines TRBV14 with TRBJ2-7; 8 bases fit TRBD1. Germline V gene sequence: CDR1 SGHDN, CDR2 FVKESK. Germline trimming cut 1 base from V and 3 bases from J; bases unmatched to any gene: 5. The CDR3 has 15 residues.